Presented here are 15 T cell receptor beta chains from one specimen sequenced in a study of blood T cell repertoires in COVID-19. Profiled with immunoSEQ multiplex PCR; TCRdb holds only in-frame clones, not every one. The sample consists of approximately 150,000 clones, just over 85% of them appearing once. What was sequenced was peripheral blood. These receptors all stem from a woman aged 60-75 years with acute or convalescent COVID-19.

The chain's CDR3 is CASSSSPQGGTYEQYF. The DNA of the CDR3 is TGTGCCAGCAGCTCGAGCCCCCAGGGGGGTACCTACGAGCAGTACTTC. This rearrangement joins TRBV9 to TRBJ2-7, with a weak D call TRBD1 (7 bases). The CDR3 has 16 amino acids. Germline V gene lookup returns CDR1 SGDLS and CDR2 YYNGEE. V lost 4 bases to trimming and J lost 2 bases, with 19 bases between them.

The rearrangement uses TRBV5-4 and TRBJ2-7; 9 positions match TRBD1. The CDR3 is 15 residues long. V shed 1 base, J shed 3 bases, and the junction held 5 bases outside the gene matches. Germline assignment: CDR1 SGHNT and CDR2 YYREEE (reference sequence). CDR3 amino acids: CASSLPGQGNYEQYF. For the CDR3, the DNA is TGTGCCAGCAGCTTGCCGGGACAGGGTAACTACGAGCAGTACTTC.

The chain combines TRBV6-2 or TRBV6-3 with TRBJ2-2; TRBD2 might be the D (5 bases). V shed 5 bases and J shed 7 bases, with 11 bases lying between them. This CDR3 spans 13 amino acids. The germline CDR1 and CDR2 sequences are MNHEY and SVGEGT. Here the CDR3 reads CASSKRAGGELFF. CDR3 in DNA: TGTGCCAGCAGTAAGAGGGCCGGCGGGGAGCTGTTTTTT.

V and J are TRBV3-1 (or the pseudogene TRBV3-2) and TRBJ2-3; TRBD2 agrees at 13 bases. Germline V gene lookup returns CDR1 LGHDT and CDR2 YNNKEL (reference sequence). V was pared by 3 bases and J by 2 bases, with 11 bases of the junction left unmatched. The CDR3 consists of 19 residues. CDR3 amino acids: CASSQPLGTSGVFTDTQYF. Here the CDR3 DNA reads TGTGCCAGCAGCCAGCCCCTCGGGACTAGCGGGGTGTTCACAGATACGCAGTATTTT.

This clone was picked up one time. The rearrangement links TRBV7-6 to TRBJ2-3; 8 bases line up with TRBD1. CDR3 length: 18 residues. V lost 1 base, J lost 6 bases, and 15 bases stayed unmatched. Per the germline V gene, CDR1 is SGHVS and CDR2 is FNYEAQ. The CDR3 DNA sequence: TGTGCCAGCAGCTTAGATGGGACAGGCTTTCAGGGGAGCGATACGCAGTATTTT. It yields the protein CASSLDGTGFQGSDTQYF.

The CDR3 coding sequence is TGTGCCAGCAGCTTAGACAGGGGGCCCGCACAGCCCCAGCATTTT. This codes for CASSLDRGPAQPQHF. The chain combines TRBV7-9 with TRBJ1-5; 9 bases are shared with TRBD1. This CDR3 region has 15 residues. V lost 1 base, J lost 7 bases, and 5 bases stayed unmatched. In germline, CDR1 is SEHNR, CDR2 FQNEAQ (reference sequence).

V gene TRBV30 combines with J gene TRBJ2-7; possibly TRBD1 for D (6 bases). CDR3 length equals 11 residues. V was cut by 6 bases and J by 3 bases, with 9 bases left in between. Looked up from germline, CDR1 is GTSNPN and CDR2 is SVGIG (reference sequence). CDR3: CACTGLYEQYF. DNA of the CDR3: TGTGCCTGCACAGGGCTCTACGAGCAGTACTTC.

The chain recombines TRBV29-1 with TRBJ2-1, with 7 bases matching TRBD1. CDR3 length: 16 amino acids. V dropped 7 bases and J dropped 0; count of bases not matched to a gene: 12. The V gene's germline CDR1 is SQVTM and CDR2 ANQGSEA. The CDR3 region is CSARSRQGPSYNEQFF. The CDR3 DNA sequence: TGCAGCGCTAGATCCCGACAGGGACCCTCCTACAATGAGCAGTTCTTC.

This clone was counted once. The chain carries TRBV5-1 and TRBJ2-3; 11 nucleotides match TRBD2. The germline CDR1 and CDR2 sequences are SGHRS and YFSETQ. J lost 3 bases, V lost 4 bases, and 1 base had no gene match. The CDR3 totals 14 residues. CDR3 in amino acids: CASSASGGTDTQYF. CDR3 coding DNA: TGCGCCAGCAGCGCTAGCGGGGGGACAGATACGCAGTATTTT.

This clone appeared a few times. This chain connects TRBV18 to TRBJ2-3; D may be TRBD1 (5 bases). Germline V CDR1 and CDR2: KGHSH, LQKENI. V was trimmed by 3 bases and J by 6 bases, leaving 7 bases between them. The CDR3 is 12 amino acids. The CDR3 sequence is CASSPSGDTQYF. DNA for the CDR3: TGTGCCAGCTCACCTTCAGGGGATACGCAGTATTTT.

V usage is TRBV18 and J usage is TRBJ1-3; TRBD1 aligns across 7 bases. Losses at the gene ends were 5 bases for V and 3 bases for J; bases not matched to a gene: 4. CDR1 is KGHSH and CDR2 is LQKENI in the germline V gene. The CDR3 covers 14 residues. The CDR3 loop reads CASSEGANGNTIYF. CDR3 nucleotides: TGTGCCAGCTCAGAGGGGGCTAATGGAAACACCATATATTTT. The full variable domain, in which reference TRBV18 and TRBJ1-3 provide the parts outside the CDR3, is NAGVMQNPRHLVRRRGQEARLRCSPMKGHSHVYWYRQLPEEGLKFMVYLQKENIIDESGMPKERFSAEFPKEGPSILRIQQVVRGDSAAYFCASSEGANGNTIYFGEGSWLTVV.

This clone was picked up a small number of times. This chain links TRBV7-9 with TRBJ2-1; 7 nucleotides agree with TRBD1. Per germline, CDR1 SEHNR and CDR2 FQNEAQ (reference sequence). V was clipped by 5 bases and J by 9 bases; unmatched bases: 13. The CDR3 sequence is 15 residues long. The CDR3 is CASSPPFRQGSEQFF. CDR3 nucleotides: TGTGCCAGCAGCCCCCCCTTCCGACAGGGTTCTGAGCAGTTCTTC. Combining the CDR3 with reference TRBV7-9 and TRBJ2-1 gives the whole variable domain DTGVSQNPRHKITKRGQNVTFRCDPISEHNRLYWYRQTLGQGPEFLTYFQNEAQLEKSRLLSDRFSAERPKGSFSTLEIQRTEQGDSAMYLCASSPPFRQGSEQFFGPGTRLTVL.

The chain couples TRBV4-1 to TRBJ1-1; D not resolved. V was pared by 4 bases and J by 5 bases, with 23 bases between. There are 17 residues in the CDR3. Germline loops: CDR1 MGHRA, CDR2 YSYEKL. CDR3 sequence: CASSLLPPALGKTEAFF. DNA for the CDR3: TGCGCCAGCAGCCTACTCCCCCCAGCCCTCGGGAAAACTGAAGCTTTCTTT.

V usage is TRBV5-1 and J usage is TRBJ1-1; 10 bases fit TRBD1. The CDR3 extends over 13 amino acids. The germline V gene encodes CDR1 SGHRS and CDR2 YFSETQ. V gave up 3 bases and J gave up 4 bases; unmatched junction bases: 0. The CDR3 DNA follows: TGCGCCAGCAGCTGGACAGGGGGCACTGAAGCTTTCTTT. Its protein is CASSWTGGTEAFF.

The chain has TRBV20-1 and TRBJ2-7; D is undetermined. This CDR3 is built from 11 residues. CDR1 is DFQATT and CDR2 is SNEGSKA in the germline V gene (reference sequence). V was trimmed by 2 bases and J by 4 bases, leaving 6 bases between them. The CDR3 DNA follows: TGCAGTGCTAGAAGAGGTTACGAGCAGTACTTC. Translated: CSARRGYEQYF.